A single sample is the source of the 27 T cell receptor beta chains below, sequenced in a study of spatial heterogeneity in lung cancer. Described time point: sample taken at primary tumor resection. TCRdb processed the 5' RACE reads anew with MiXCR; each CDR3 protein has one entry. In the table there are about 80,000 distinct CDR3 sequences, around 7.3% of which are singletons. Source: PBMCs, taken at surgery. The receptors shown here come from a male donor with early-stage non-small cell lung cancer.

Ten or more counts support this clonotype. This chain connects TRBV2 to TRBJ2-4, with 10 positions matching TRBD1. CDR3 size: 12 residues. CDR1 and CDR2 from the germline V gene are SNHLY and FYNNEI. V gave up 10 bases and J gave up 7 bases; unmatched junction bases: 4. The CDR3 protein is CAKSGQGNIQYF. The CDR3 DNA reads TGTGCCAAGTCGGGACAGGGGAACATTCAGTACTTC.

Ten or more counts support this clonotype. The chain has TRBV6-2 or TRBV6-3 and TRBJ1-2; 7 bases fit TRBD1. The CDR3 loop spans 15 amino acids. V was pared by 6 bases and J by 8 bases, with 15 bases of the junction left unmatched. The germline V gene has CDR1 MNHEY and CDR2 SVGEGT. The CDR3 loop reads CASSAHATGAGGYTF. The DNA of the CDR3 is TGTGCCAGCAGCGCGCATGCCACAGGGGCAGGAGGCTACACCTTC.

This clonotype occurred many times. The chain couples TRBV2 to TRBJ2-7; TRBD2 matches 9 bases. The CDR3 covers 14 residues. After removal of 5 bases from V and 3 bases from J, the junction contained 5 bases not matched to a gene. Per germline, CDR1 SNHLY and CDR2 FYNNEI. In DNA form, the CDR3 reads TGTGCCAGCAGTATAGCGGGAGCGGGCTACGAGCAGTACTTC. This codes for CASSIAGAGYEQYF.

The rearrangement uses TRBV23-1 and TRBJ2-3; D gene uncertain. TRBV23-1 is an ORF; its function is uncertain. Trimming left V 3 bases short and J 6 bases short, with 7 bases between. The CDR3 consists of 12 residues. The CDR3 DNA follows: TGCGCCAGCAGTCACAACGTGGATACGCAGTATTTT. It specifies CASSHNVDTQYF.

The chain links TRBV18 to TRBJ1-1, with D hard to call. The CDR3 contains 14 residues. Germline CDR1 and CDR2: KGHSH and LQKENI. V lost 5 bases and J 4 bases, leaving 14 bases between the germline ends. The CDR3 DNA follows: TGTGCCAGCTCAGTACGGCTCCCGATCACTGAAGCTTTCTTT. Protein: CASSVRLPITEAFF.

Ten or more counts support this clonotype. The rearrangement joins TRBV5-1 to TRBJ1-5; D remains unclear. V was cut by 4 bases and J by 5 bases, with 10 bases left in between. The germline V gene has CDR1 SGHRS and CDR2 YFSETQ. CDR3 length equals 13 residues. The CDR3 sequence is CASSQNSDQPQHF. DNA for the CDR3: TGCGCCAGCAGCCAAAACAGTGATCAGCCCCAGCATTTT.

This clonotype came up many times. V is TRBV20-1 and J is TRBJ2-3; 16 nucleotides align to TRBD2. Germline values: CDR1 DFQATT, CDR2 SNEGSKA (reference sequence). V lost 5 bases and J lost 4; bases outside the gene matches: 24. CDR3 length: 22 residues. CDR3 sequence reads: CSARIIANFGTSGRALADTQYF. The CDR3 nucleotides read TGCAGTGCTCGAATAATTGCCAACTTCGGGACTAGCGGGAGGGCCTTGGCAGATACGCAGTATTTT.

This clonotype was detected many times. V is TRBV4-3 and J is TRBJ2-7; 11 positions agree with TRBD2. Germline CDR1 reads LGHNA; CDR2 reads YSLEER. This CDR3 comprises 17 residues. The J segment lost 1 base and the V segment lost 1 base, leaving 6 bases of the junction unmatched. The CDR3 loop is CASSQGTGTSGSYEQYF. As DNA, the CDR3 is TGCGCCAGCAGCCAAGGAACCGGGACTAGCGGTTCCTACGAGCAGTACTTC.

This clonotype was seen at least ten times. The J gene is TRBJ1-1, the V gene TRBV6-1; the D is unclear. Per the germline V gene, CDR1 is MNHNS and CDR2 is SASEGT. Trimming stripped 4 bases from V and 0 bases from J, with 6 bases between. The CDR3 consists of 13 residues. The CDR3 nucleotides read TGTGCCAGCAGTGCTTCCATGAACACTGAAGCTTTCTTT. Its translation: CASSASMNTEAFF.

The gene calls are TRBV29-1 and TRBJ2-7, with D possibly being TRBD2 (5 bases). Trimming stripped 4 bases from V and 2 bases from J, with 6 bases between. Germline loops: CDR1 SQVTM, CDR2 ANQGSEA. The CDR3 sequence is 11 residues long. The CDR3 spells CSVGETYEQYF. CDR3 DNA sequence: TGCAGCGTTGGGGAGACCTACGAGCAGTACTTC.

The rearrangement joins TRBV7-2 to TRBJ2-1, with TRBD2 matching over 10 bases. Germline V lookup: CDR1 SGHTA, CDR2 FQGNSA. V was pared by 5 bases and J by 9 bases, with 13 bases of the junction left unmatched. This CDR3 contains 16 residues. This chain's CDR3 is CASSAWASGSIGEQFF. The CDR3 DNA reads TGTGCCAGCAGCGCTTGGGCTAGCGGGAGTATCGGTGAGCAGTTCTTC.

The sample holds a few counts of this clonotype. The chain joins TRBV27 to TRBJ1-2; 9 nucleotides align to TRBD1. After removal of 2 bases from V and 7 bases from J, the junction contained 11 bases not matched to a gene. CDR1 is MNHEY and CDR2 is SMNVEV in the germline V gene (reference sequence). This CDR3 spans 16 amino acids. Written as DNA, the CDR3 is TGTGCCAGCAGTTTAACTACACCGGGACAGGGTGGTGGCTACACCTTC. Translating it yields CASSLTTPGQGGGYTF.

This clonotype was found a few times. The V call is TRBV14, the J call TRBJ1-2, with D hard to call. Germline assignment: CDR1 SGHDN and CDR2 FVKESK. This CDR3 has 13 amino acids. The V and J ends lost 4 bases and 5 bases respectively, with 11 bases between them. The CDR3 is CASSRTQSYGYTF. The DNA of the CDR3 is TGTGCCAGCAGCCGGACCCAGTCGTATGGCTACACCTTC.

Many counts were recorded for this clonotype. V and J are TRBV29-1 and TRBJ1-3; D unresolved. Germline lookup yields CDR1 SQVTM and CDR2 ANQGSEA. Trimming left V 0 bases short and J 0 bases short, with 6 bases between. The CDR3 runs to 14 residues. Here the CDR3 DNA reads TGCAGCGTTGAAGACAGGAGCTCTGGAAACACCATATATTTT. Translating it yields CSVEDRSSGNTIYF. The variable domain in full, with the rest retrieved from reference TRBV29-1 and TRBJ1-3, is SAVISQKPSRDICQRGTSLTIQCQVDSQVTMMFWYRQQPGQSLTLIATANQGSEATYESGFVIDKFPISRPNLTFSTLTVSNMSPEDSSIYLCSVEDRSSGNTIYFGEGSWLTVV.

This clonotype was detected only a few times. The chain couples TRBV10-3 to TRBJ2-7; 9 bases match TRBD1. CDR3 length: 15 amino acids. Germline V gene lookup returns CDR1 ENHRY and CDR2 SYGVKD. J gave up 7 bases and V 7 bases, and 14 bases lay outside the gene matches. The CDR3 coding sequence is TGTGCCATCACCGAGCAAGGGACAGGGCTTAGTGAGCAGTACTTC. Protein: CAITEQGTGLSEQYF.

The gene calls are TRBV7-7 and TRBJ2-2; TRBD1 agrees at 8 bases. The trim removed 2 bases at V and 4 bases at J, leaving 6 bases unmatched. Germline CDR1 and CDR2: SSHAT and FNYEAQ (reference sequence). This CDR3 spans 16 amino acids. Here the CDR3 DNA reads TGTGCCAGCAGCTTAAGGCAGGGGGCCTCCACCGGGGAGCTGTTTTTT. Amino acid sequence: CASSLRQGASTGELFF.

This clonotype has ten or more counts. The chain combines TRBV29-1 with TRBJ1-1, with a possible D match to TRBD1 (5 bases). Trimming shortened V by 5 bases and J by 1 base, and 8 bases separated the two germline ends. Germline CDR1 SQVTM, CDR2 ANQGSEA. This CDR3 contains 12 residues. The CDR3 loop reads CSVSGGNTEAFF. The DNA for the CDR3 is TGCAGCGTTTCCGGGGGGAACACTGAAGCTTTCTTT.

This clonotype was seen ten or more times. This chain uses TRBV5-1 with TRBJ1-4; 7 nucleotides line up with TRBD1. The length of the CDR3 is 15 residues. CDR1 and CDR2 from the germline V gene are SGHRS and YFSETQ. J was trimmed by 7 bases and V by 4 bases; bases with no gene match: 10. The chain's CDR3 is CASSPSVTGVEKLFF. The CDR3, as DNA: TGCGCCAGCAGCCCTTCGGTTACAGGGGTTGAAAAACTGTTTTTT.

The chain uses TRBV7-9 and TRBJ1-1; D perhaps matches TRBD1 (5 bases). The V end lost 8 bases, the J end lost 0 bases, and 13 bases lay between the germline ends. Germline V gene sequence: CDR1 SEHNR, CDR2 FQNEAQ (reference sequence). The CDR3 runs 14 residues. The CDR3 DNA is TGTGCCAGCCTACTAGGGGCAGTGAACACTGAAGCTTTCTTT. As protein: CASLLGAVNTEAFF.

The chain is built from TRBV25-1 and TRBJ1-2, with D possibly being TRBD1 (5 bases). V was trimmed by 6 bases and J by 3 bases, leaving 11 bases between them. CDR1 is MGHDK and CDR2 is SYGVNS in the germline V gene. The CDR3 totals 13 residues. The CDR3 DNA sequence: TGTGCCAGCAGACAGGCGCAGGACTATGGCTACACCTTC. It yields the protein CASRQAQDYGYTF.

This chain links TRBV6-4 with TRBJ2-3; D call uncertain. In germline, CDR1 is MRHNA, CDR2 SNTAGT. V was shortened by 3 bases and J by 2 bases, with 6 bases between the two germline ends. This CDR3 is 13 amino acids long. This chain's CDR3 is CASSEDNTDTQYF. The DNA of the CDR3 is TGTGCCAGCAGTGAAGACAACACAGATACGCAGTATTTT.

This clonotype appeared many times. J is TRBJ2-7 and V is TRBV14; the D is unclear. The V gene lost 3 bases and the J gene lost 3 bases, with 12 bases spanning the gap. The CDR3 has 14 residues. Germline V CDR1 and CDR2: SGHDN, FVKESK. CDR3 sequence (DNA): TGTGCCAGCAGCCACCCCGGGTCTTTCTACGAGCAGTACTTC. This gives the protein CASSHPGSFYEQYF.

Only a few counts were recorded for this clonotype. The rearrangement joins TRBV6-2 or TRBV6-3 to TRBJ2-1; D unresolved. V gave up 2 bases and J gave up 4 bases, with 12 bases separating them. CDR1 and CDR2 from the germline V gene are MNHEY and SVGEGT. This CDR3 is built from 15 residues. CDR3 in DNA: TGTGCCAGCAGTTACGGGCTACTACTTTACAATGAGCAGTTCTTC. Translating gives CASSYGLLLYNEQFF.

This clonotype was found a few times. This chain joins TRBV5-1 and TRBJ2-7; 9 nucleotides match TRBD2. With V trimmed by 0 bases and J by 7 bases, 8 bases remained unmatched. CDR1 SGHRS and CDR2 YFSETQ come from the germline V gene. This CDR3 region has 15 residues. This CDR3 reads CASSLEAGGFYEQYF. The CDR3 region has the DNA TGCGCCAGCAGCTTGGAAGCGGGAGGATTTTATGAGCAGTACTTC.

This clonotype has just a few counts. V and J are TRBV24-1 and TRBJ2-3; D remains ambiguous. The germline V gene has CDR1 KGHDR and CDR2 SFDVKD. CDR3 length: 14 residues. V was trimmed by 3 bases and J by 3 bases, leaving 9 bases between them. CDR3 sequence: CATSDRQETDTQYF. Written as DNA, the CDR3 is TGTGCCACCAGTGATCGGCAGGAAACAGATACGCAGTATTTT.

This clonotype was recorded many times. This rearrangement joins TRBV7-9 to TRBJ2-1, with 9 bases aligning to TRBD1. The germline gives CDR1 SEHNR, CDR2 FQNEAQ (reference sequence). This CDR3 is built from 16 residues. J lost 4 bases, V lost 5 bases, and 9 bases had no gene match. In nucleotides, the CDR3 is TGTGCCAGCAGCGTGCCCAGACAGGGGGAGTACAATGAGCAGTTCTTC. Translated: CASSVPRQGEYNEQFF.

This clonotype was counted only a few times. V gene TRBV4-2 combines with J gene TRBJ2-3; D ambiguous. Looked up from germline, CDR1 is LGHNA and CDR2 is YNFKEQ. This CDR3 is built from 12 residues. V lost 4 bases and J lost 6, with 8 bases in between. CDR3 in amino acids: CASSRLEDTQYF. The CDR3 nucleotides read TGTGCCAGCAGCCGCCTAGAGGATACGCAGTATTTT.